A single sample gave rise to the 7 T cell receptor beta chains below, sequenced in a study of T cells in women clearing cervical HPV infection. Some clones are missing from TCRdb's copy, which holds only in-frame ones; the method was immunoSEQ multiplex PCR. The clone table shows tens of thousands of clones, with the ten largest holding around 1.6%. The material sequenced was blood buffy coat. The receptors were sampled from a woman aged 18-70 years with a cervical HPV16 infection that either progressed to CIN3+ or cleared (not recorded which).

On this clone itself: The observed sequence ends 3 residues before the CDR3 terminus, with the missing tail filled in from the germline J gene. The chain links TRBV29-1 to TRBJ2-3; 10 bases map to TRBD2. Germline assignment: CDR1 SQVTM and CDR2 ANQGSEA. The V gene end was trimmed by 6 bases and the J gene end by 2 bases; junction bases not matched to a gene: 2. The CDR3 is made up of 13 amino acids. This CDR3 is CSVSGRVTDTQYF. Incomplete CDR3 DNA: TGCAGCGTAAGCGGGAGGGTCACAGATACG.

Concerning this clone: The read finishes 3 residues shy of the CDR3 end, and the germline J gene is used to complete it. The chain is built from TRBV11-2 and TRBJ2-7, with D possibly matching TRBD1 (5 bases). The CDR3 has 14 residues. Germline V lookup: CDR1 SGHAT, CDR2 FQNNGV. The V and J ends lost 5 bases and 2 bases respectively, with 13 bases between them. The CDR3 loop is CASSPRTFPYEQYF. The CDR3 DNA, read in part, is TGTGCCAGCAGCCCAAGGACATTCCCCTACGAG.

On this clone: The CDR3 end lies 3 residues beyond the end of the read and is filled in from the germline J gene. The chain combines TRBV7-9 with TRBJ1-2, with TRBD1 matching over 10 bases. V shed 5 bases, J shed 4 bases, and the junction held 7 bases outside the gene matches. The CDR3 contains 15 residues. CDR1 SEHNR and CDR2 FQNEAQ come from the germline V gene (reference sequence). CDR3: CASSAWDRGSYGYTF. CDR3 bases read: TGTGCCAGCAGCGCCTGGGACAGGGGAAGCTATGGC.

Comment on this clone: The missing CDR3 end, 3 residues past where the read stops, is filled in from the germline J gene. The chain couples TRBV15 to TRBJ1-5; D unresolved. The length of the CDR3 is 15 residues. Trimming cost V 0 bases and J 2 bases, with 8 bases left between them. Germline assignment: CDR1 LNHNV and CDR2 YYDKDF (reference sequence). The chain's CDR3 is CATSRELTGNQPQHF. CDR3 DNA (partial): TGTGCCACCAGCAGAGAGTTAACAGGCAATCAGCCC.

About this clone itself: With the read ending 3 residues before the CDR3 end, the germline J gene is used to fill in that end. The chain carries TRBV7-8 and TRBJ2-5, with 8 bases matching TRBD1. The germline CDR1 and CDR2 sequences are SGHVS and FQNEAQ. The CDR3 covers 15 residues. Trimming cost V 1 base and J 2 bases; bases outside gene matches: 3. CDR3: CASSLGGQDQETQYF. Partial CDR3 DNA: TGTGCCAGCAGCTTAGGGGGACAGGATCAAGAGACC.

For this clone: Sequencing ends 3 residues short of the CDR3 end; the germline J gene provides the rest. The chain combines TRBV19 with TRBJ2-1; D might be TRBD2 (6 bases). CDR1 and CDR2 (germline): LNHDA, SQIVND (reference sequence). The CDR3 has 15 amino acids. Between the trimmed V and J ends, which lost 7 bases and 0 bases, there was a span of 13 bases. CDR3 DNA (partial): TGTGCCAGTACCCCTCGGGGGAGCTCCTACAATGAG. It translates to CASTPRGSSYNE. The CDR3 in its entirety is CASTPRGSSYNEQFF.

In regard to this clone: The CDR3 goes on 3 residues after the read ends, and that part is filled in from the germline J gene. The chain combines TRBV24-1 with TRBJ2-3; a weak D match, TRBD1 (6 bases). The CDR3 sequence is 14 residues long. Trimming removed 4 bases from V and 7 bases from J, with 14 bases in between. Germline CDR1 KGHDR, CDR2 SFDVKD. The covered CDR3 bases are TGTGCCACCAGTGAACCAGACAGGTCGAATACG. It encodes CATSEPDRSNT. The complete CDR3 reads CATSEPDRSNTQYF.